A selection of T cell receptor beta chains follows, all from one sample in a study of CD8 T cells in ankylosing spondylitis. From the 5' RACE reads, TCRdb called clonotypes with MiXCR, one entry per CDR3 protein. The table lists roughly 280,000 distinct CDR3 sequences, around 20% of them singletons, with about 8.2% in the top ten. Sequenced material: blood, either unsorted or a sorted T cell fraction (not recorded which). These TCRs come from a male donor with ankylosing spondylitis or in good health (not recorded which). Each CDR3 is given with its conserved first and last residue. The D gene is left open where the match is weak. Size tells how often a clone was seen (once, few, many) or the class of an expanded clone, and some rows leave it out.

clone size,D gene,V gene,J gene,CDR3 DNA,CDR3 protein
few,.,TRBV25-1,TRBJ2-1,TGTGCCAGCAGTGAGCGGGCCTTAGGTGAGCAGTTCTTC,CASSERALGEQFF
.,.,TRBV2,TRBJ2-2,TGTGCCAGCAGAACAGGGCCCACCGGGGAGCTGTTTTTT,CASRTGPTGELFF
.,.,TRBV14,TRBJ2-1,TGTGCCAGCAGCCAAGCTCGGGCGGGGGAGCAGTTCTTC,CASSQARAGEQFF
few,.,TRBV25-1,TRBJ2-5,TGTGCCAGCAGTGAAATGGAGACAAACCAAGAGACCCAGTACTTC,CASSEMETNQETQYF
.,.,TRBV6-1,TRBJ2-2,TGTGCCAGCAGGTTCCATGGGGATTCGGGGGAGCTGTTTTTT,CASRFHGDSGELFF
few,TRBD2,TRBV12-3/TRBV12-4,TRBJ2-4,TGTGCCAGCAGTTCCCGGGGGGGCCGCAAAAACATTCAGTACTTC,CASSSRGGRKNIQYF
few,.,TRBV6-1,TRBJ1-1,TGTGCCACTAATAGGGGGGTGGACACTGAAGCTTTCTTT,CATNRGVDTEAFF
few,.,TRBV3-1,TRBJ1-2,TGTGCCAGCAGCCAAGATCGTGGGGTCCCGAGACCTAACTATGGCTACACCTTC,CASSQDRGVPRPNYGYTF
.,.,TRBV9,TRBJ2-1,TGTGCCAGCAGCGATGGGGGAGACAGCAGGTGGTTCTTC,CASSDGGDSRWFF
.,.,TRBV19,TRBJ2-2,TGTACCAGTACTGACACCGGGGAGCTGTTTTTT,CTSTDTGELFF
many,.,TRBV20-1,TRBJ1-3,TGCAGTGCTAGATCGCCAGATTCTGGAAACACCATATATTTT,CSARSPDSGNTIYF
.,.,TRBV20-1,TRBJ2-1,TGCAGTGCTAGATCTTTCGTAGATGAGCAGTTCTTC,CSARSFVDEQFF
few,.,TRBV5-6,TRBJ1-1,TGTGCCAGCAGCTCCATCAGGTTGGACACTGAAGCTTTCTTT,CASSSIRLDTEAFF
.,.,TRBV27,TRBJ2-5,TGTGCCCGAACGTTTACCTTCGGCGGGAAGGTTGATGAGACCCAGTACTTC,CARTFTFGGKVDETQYF
.,.,TRBV12-3/TRBV12-4,TRBJ2-1,TGTGCCAGCAGCCTTGGGTTGTCCAATGAGCAGTTCTTC,CASSLGLSNEQFF
.,TRBD1,TRBV15,TRBJ1-3,TGTGCCACCAGCAGAGATCGGCCAGGGGGCATAAACACCATATATTTT,CATSRDRPGGINTIYF
few,.,TRBV6-5,TRBJ1-5,TGTGCCAGCAGTTACCCGAATTCTACGGCTCGAAATCAGCCCCAGCATTTT,CASSYPNSTARNQPQHF
few,TRBD1,TRBV12-3/TRBV12-4,TRBJ1-1,TGTGCCAGCACCCCTACCCCCGGGACAGGGAGAACTGAAGCTTTCTTT,CASTPTPGTGRTEAFF
.,TRBD2,TRBV9,TRBJ2-3,TGTGCCAGCAGCCCACAATCTAGAGCGGGGCTCACAGATACGCAGTATTTT,CASSPQSRAGLTDTQYF
.,TRBD2,TRBV12-3/TRBV12-4,TRBJ2-1,TGTGCCAGCACAAATCTAGCGGGAGGCCTTTCTGAGCAGTTCTTC,CASTNLAGGLSEQFF
many,.,TRBV20-1,TRBJ1-1,TGCAGTGCTAGGTACGCGGGGGCGGACACTGAAGCTTTCTTT,CSARYAGADTEAFF
few,.,TRBV5-1,TRBJ1-6,TGCGCCAGCAGCGCGGACAGTCCTCCTAATTCACCCCTCCACTTT,CASSADSPPNSPLHF
.,.,TRBV14,TRBJ2-2,TGTGCCAGCAGCCAAGTTCAGGGTAACACCGGGGAGCTGTTTTTT,CASSQVQGNTGELFF
many,.,TRBV10-2,TRBJ2-2,TGCGCCAGCAGTGTTGCGTCGGACACCGGGGAGCTGTTTTTT,CASSVASDTGELFF
.,.,TRBV9,TRBJ2-6,TGTGCCAGCAGCGTAGGAGTAGGCTCCGGGCCTGGGGCCAACGTCCTGACTTTC,CASSVGVGSGPGANVLTF
few,.,TRBV12-3/TRBV12-4,TRBJ1-1,TGTGCCAGCACCCTTACCGGCAGGATCACTGAAGCTTTCTTT,CASTLTGRITEAFF
.,.,TRBV30,TRBJ1-5,TGTGCCTGGAGTTTACAAGACAATCAGCCCCAGCATTTT,CAWSLQDNQPQHF
.,.,TRBV28,TRBJ2-3,TGTGCCAGCAGCCGAACTAGGACCCCCGGTACGCAGTATTTT,CASSRTRTPGTQYF
many,.,TRBV28,TRBJ1-5,TGTGCCAGCAGCTACGGTAATCAGCCCCAGCATTTT,CASSYGNQPQHF
.,.,TRBV18,TRBJ1-1,TGTGCCAGCTCACCGGTACTTTGGAACACTGAAGCTTTCTTT,CASSPVLWNTEAFF
few,TRBD1,TRBV5-8,TRBJ1-6,TGTGCCAGCAGCCCCTTCCGACAGGGAAGCTCCTATAATTCACCCCTCCACTTT,CASSPFRQGSSYNSPLHF
.,.,TRBV20-1,TRBJ1-4,TGCAGTGCTAACCTCCTGGACGGCACCACTAATGAAAAACTGTTTTTT,CSANLLDGTTNEKLFF
.,.,TRBV5-6,TRBJ2-5,TGTGCCAGCAGCTTGGCGGGGCAGGGCGAAGAGACCCAGTACTTC,CASSLAGQGEETQYF
many,TRBD1,TRBV5-1,TRBJ1-1,TGCGCCAGCACACCTCAGGGGGCCGCTGAAGCTTTCTTT,CASTPQGAAEAFF
.,.,TRBV19,TRBJ1-5,TGTGCCAGTAGTATAGGGGGGAAACCCCAGCATTTT,CASSIGGKPQHF
.,TRBD2,TRBV7-2,TRBJ2-1,TGTGCCAGCAGCTTAGGTGGGACTAGCCATTTCAATGAGCAGTTCTTC,CASSLGGTSHFNEQFF
few,.,TRBV18,TRBJ1-3,TGTGCCAGCTCACCGTCGACGACAGCTACCTCTGGAAACACCATATATTTT,CASSPSTTATSGNTIYF
.,.,TRBV15,TRBJ1-2,TGTGCCACCAGCAGAGATCGTACGGAATACTACACCTTC,CATSRDRTEYYTF
few,TRBD2,TRBV3-1,TRBJ2-3,TGTGCCAGCAGCCCGATAGCGGGAGGGAGCTCAGATACGCAGTATTTT,CASSPIAGGSSDTQYF
many,TRBD1,TRBV5-1,TRBJ2-1,TGCGCCAGCAGCTTGGAGGGACAGGACTACAATGAGCAGTTCTTC,CASSLEGQDYNEQFF
.,TRBD2,TRBV2,TRBJ2-3,TGTGCCAGCAACTCCCTAGCGGGGGGTTCAGATACGCAGTATTTT,CASNSLAGGSDTQYF
.,TRBD1,TRBV5-1,TRBJ2-5,TGCGCCAGCAGCTTGGCTCTCCTCTGGACAGGGTCTAAGTTAGACCAACAAGAGACCCAGTACTTC,CASSLALLWTGSKLDQQETQYF
few,.,TRBV12-3/TRBV12-4,TRBJ1-2,TGTGCCAGCAGTCCCCGGGCGAACAAGGACTATGGCTACACCTTC,CASSPRANKDYGYTF
.,.,TRBV20-1,TRBJ1-5,TGCAGTGCTAGATCCGGGAGGGAGGATCAGCCCCAGCATTTT,CSARSGREDQPQHF